These 8 T cell receptor beta chains originate from one sample sequenced in a study of Ad26.COV2.S vaccination and SARS-CoV-2 variants. Only in-frame clones appear in the TCRdb table, and some are missing; sequencing was by immunoSEQ multiplex PCR. The sample shows about 480,000 clones, roughly 85% of them seen only once. The sample's treatment: around 19 received Ad26.COV2.S at low or high dose, single or two shots; about 5 received placebo; per-sample allocation not given. Repertoires come from day 63 after the first vaccine or placebo injection. Sequencing used peripheral blood, obtained in a trial of Ad26.COV2.S vaccine versus placebo. The receptors originated from a person between 18 and 60 years old who received the Ad26.COV2.S COVID-19 vaccine or a placebo.

The chain uses TRBV30 and TRBJ1-1; no definite D call. The CDR3 consists of 12 residues. Germline-derived CDR1 and CDR2 are GTSNPN and SVGIG (reference sequence). V lost 5 bases and J lost 1, with 8 bases in between. The CDR3 loop is CAWAGRNTEAFF. In DNA form, the CDR3 reads TGTGCCTGGGCCGGGAGGAACACTGAAGCTTTCTTT.

Here the CDR3 reads CASSVTRSEQFF. In nucleotides, the CDR3 is TGTGCCAGCAGCGTAACGAGGAGTGAGCAGTTCTTC. The V gene is TRBV9, the J gene TRBJ2-1, with D unresolved. This CDR3 spans 12 amino acids. Germline V gene sequence: CDR1 SGDLS, CDR2 YYNGEE. The V end was cut by 1 base, the J end by 9 bases, with 8 bases between. The full variable domain, completed using reference TRBV9 and TRBJ2-1, is DSGVTQTPKHLITATGQRVTLRCSPRSGDLSVYWYQQSLDQGLQFLIQYYNGEERAKGNILERFSAQQFPDLHSELNLSSLELGDSALYFCASSVTRSEQFFGPGTRLTVL.

The V call is TRBV11-3, the J call TRBJ2-1; D gene uncertain. V dropped 3 bases and J dropped 6 bases, with 6 bases sitting between them. CDR1 and CDR2 from the germline V gene are SGHNT and YENEEA. This CDR3 spans 12 amino acids. The CDR3 loop is CASSFLSNEQFF. CDR3 bases: TGTGCCAGCAGCTTTCTGAGCAATGAGCAGTTCTTC.

This rearrangement joins TRBV4-1 to TRBJ1-4, with TRBD1 as a possible D gene (5 bases). Trimming took 4 bases from V and 4 from J, leaving 13 bases between them. CDR1 and CDR2 (germline): MGHRA, YSYEKL. This CDR3 is 15 amino acids long. This CDR3 reads CASSPHFQGNEKLFF. Here the CDR3 DNA reads TGCGCCAGCAGCCCCCATTTCCAGGGTAATGAAAAACTGTTTTTT.

Only a few counts were recorded for this clone. This chain uses TRBV6-5 with TRBJ1-5; possibly TRBD1 for D (6 bases). Trimming stripped 2 bases from V and 4 bases from J, with 12 bases between. The CDR3 consists of 15 residues. Germline CDR1 is MNHEY and CDR2 is SVGAGI. The CDR3 protein is CASSYMGAVNQPQHF. CDR3 coding DNA: TGTGCCAGCAGTTACATGGGGGCAGTAAATCAGCCCCAGCATTTT.

The rearrangement links TRBV5-5 to TRBJ2-3; TRBD2 matches at 10 bases. The ends lost 3 bases at V and 3 bases at J; junction bases unmatched: 4. Germline V gene data show CDR1 as SGHKS and CDR2 as YYEKEE (reference sequence). This CDR3 region has 15 residues. The CDR3 here is CASSWTSGATDTQYF. DNA of the CDR3: TGTGCCAGCAGCTGGACTAGCGGAGCTACAGATACGCAGTATTTT.

The chain carries TRBV30 and TRBJ2-2, with 7 positions matching TRBD1. CDR3 length: 14 amino acids. The V segment lost 5 bases and the J segment 2 bases; nucleotides outside the gene matches: 5. Looked up from germline, CDR1 is GTSNPN and CDR2 is SVGIG (reference sequence). CDR3 residues: CAWGDRSNTGELFF. CDR3 DNA sequence: TGTGCCTGGGGGGACAGAAGTAACACCGGGGAGCTGTTTTTT.

This clone occurred once. V and J are TRBV6-5 and TRBJ1-1; D is unresolved. The CDR3 consists of 11 residues. Germline CDR1 reads MNHEY; CDR2 reads SVGAGI. The V end lost 6 bases, the J end lost 0 bases, and 2 bases lay between the germline ends. CDR3 protein: CASSMNTEAFF. Here the CDR3 DNA reads TGTGCCAGCAGCATGAACACTGAAGCTTTCTTT.